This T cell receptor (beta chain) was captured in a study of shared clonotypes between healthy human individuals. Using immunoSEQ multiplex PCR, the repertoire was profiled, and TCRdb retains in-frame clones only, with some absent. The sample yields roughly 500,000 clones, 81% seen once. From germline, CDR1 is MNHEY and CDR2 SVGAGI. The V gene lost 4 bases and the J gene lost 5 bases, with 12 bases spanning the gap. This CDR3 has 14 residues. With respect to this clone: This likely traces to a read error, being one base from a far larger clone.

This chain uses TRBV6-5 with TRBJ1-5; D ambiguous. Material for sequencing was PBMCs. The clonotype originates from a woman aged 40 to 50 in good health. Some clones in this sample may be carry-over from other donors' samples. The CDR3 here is CASSFNSGYQPQHF. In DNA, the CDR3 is TGTGCCAGCAGTTTCAACTCCGGGTATCAGCCCCAGCATTTT.